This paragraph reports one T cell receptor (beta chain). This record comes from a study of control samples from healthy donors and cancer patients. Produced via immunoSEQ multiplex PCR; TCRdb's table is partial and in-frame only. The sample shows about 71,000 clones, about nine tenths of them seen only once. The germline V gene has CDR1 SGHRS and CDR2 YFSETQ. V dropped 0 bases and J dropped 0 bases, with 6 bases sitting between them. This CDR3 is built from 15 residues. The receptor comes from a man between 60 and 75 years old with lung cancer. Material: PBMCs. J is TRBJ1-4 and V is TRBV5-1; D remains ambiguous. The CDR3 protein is CASSLGGSTNEKLFF. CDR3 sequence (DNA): TGCGCCAGCAGCTTGGGAGGGTCAACTAATGAAAAACTGTTTTTT.